These 14 T cell receptor beta chains came from one sample sequenced in a study of metastatic and nonmetastatic thyroid tumors. TCRdb reprocessed the PCR reads via MiXCR. Of around 15,000 clones in the sample, just under 35% are singletons; the top ten hold roughly 11%. No treatment had been given to any patient before thyroid surgery. Material: tumor tissue. The receptors were gathered from a male donor with papillary thyroid cancer or a benign thyroid nodule (not recorded which). Some clones in this sample may be carry-over from other donors' samples.

In its sample, this clone was seen many times. The chain carries TRBV7-3 and TRBJ2-2, with D tentatively TRBD1 or TRBD2 (6 bases each). Trimming stripped 5 bases from V and 4 bases from J, with 14 bases between. The germline V gene has CDR1 SGHTA and CDR2 FQGTGA. This CDR3 is 15 amino acids long. The CDR3 DNA is TGTGCCAGCAGCCGCGAGGGGGGCGGCACCGGGGAGCTGTTTTTT. Its protein is CASSREGGGTGELFF.

This clone was seen at least ten times. A much larger clonotype is one base distant, so this may be a read error. The rearrangement joins TRBV28 to TRBJ1-1, with a tentative D call TRBD1 (5 bases). The CDR3 has 13 residues. The V gene's germline CDR1 is MDHEN and CDR2 SYDVKM. DNA for the CDR3: TGTGCCGGCAGTTTCCCGGGGGGAACTGAAGCTTTCTTT. Residues: CAGSFPGGTEAFF. The whole variable domain, remainder taken from reference TRBV28 and TRBJ1-1, is DVKVTQSSRYLVKRTGEKVFLECVQDMDHENMFWYRQDPGLGLRLIYFSYDVKMKEKGDIPEGYSVSREKKERFSLILESASTNQTSMYLCAGSFPGGTEAFFGQGTRLTVV.

Concerning this clone: An end of the junction differs from the germline gene, which may be a read error. The chain joins TRBV4-1 to TRBJ2-3, with 10 positions matching TRBD2. Germline V gene lookup returns CDR1 MGHRA and CDR2 YSYEKL. CDR3 length: 17 amino acids. As DNA, the CDR3 is TGCGGCAGCAGCCAAGCAACGAGCGGGAGGGTTCTAGATACGCAGTATTTT. Encoded protein: CGSSQATSGRVLDTQYF.

Notes on this clone: Other DNA sequences in the sample encode the same CDR3. The rearrangement links TRBV5-1 to TRBJ2-5; unclear D gene. CDR1 is SGHRS and CDR2 is YFSETQ in the germline V gene. This CDR3 is built from 16 residues. Trimming left V 4 bases short and J 5 bases short, with 21 bases between. CDR3 amino acids: CASSRSYQYQVETQYF. The CDR3 DNA is TGCGCCAGCAGCCGGAGCTACCAATATCAAGTTGAGACCCAGTACTTC.

This clone is labeled as medium-sized. The gene calls are TRBV19 and TRBJ1-1; D is uncertain. The CDR3 is 13 amino acids. Trimming left V 7 bases short and J 4 bases short, with 13 bases between. Germline-derived CDR1 and CDR2 are LNHDA and SQIVND (reference sequence). The CDR3 DNA sequence: TGTGCCAGTACGTGGGCAGTGGGCACTGAAGCTTTCTTT. It specifies CASTWAVGTEAFF.

In its sample, this clone was seen a few times. The CDR3 DNA reads TGCAGTGCCCGTGGCCCCGTGACAGGTTATCGCAATGAGCAGTTCTTC. Protein product: CSARGPVTGYRNEQFF. The chain employs TRBV20-1 and TRBJ2-1; tentatively, D is TRBD1 (6 bases). Trimming stripped 6 bases from V and 6 bases from J, with 24 bases between. The CDR3 runs 16 residues. Per the germline V gene, CDR1 is DFQATT and CDR2 is SNEGSKA (reference sequence).

The CDR3 sequence is CSARGTSGSEIYEQYF. DNA for the CDR3: TGCAGTGCTAGGGGGACTAGCGGGAGTGAAATCTACGAGCAGTACTTC. The chain employs TRBV20-1 and TRBJ2-7; 14 bases line up with TRBD2. V lost 3 bases to trimming and J lost 3 bases; unmatched junction nucleotides: 7. The CDR3 runs 16 residues. The germline CDR1 and CDR2 sequences are DFQATT and SNEGSKA (reference sequence).

At least ten counts were recorded for this clone. This sequence joins TRBV27 and TRBJ2-4; no definite D call. Trimming took 1 base from V and 0 from J, leaving 10 bases between them. In germline, CDR1 is MNHEY, CDR2 SMNVEV (reference sequence). CDR3 length equals 16 residues. CDR3 sequence (DNA): TGTGCCAGCAGTTTATTAGGTGAACTAGCCAAAAACATTCAGTACTTC. Its translation: CASSLLGELAKNIQYF.

There are many counts of this clone. As DNA, the CDR3 is TGTGCCAGCAGCGTGGACGGGAACTATGGCTACACCTTC. Translated, it gives CASSVDGNYGYTF. The chain joins TRBV5-5 to TRBJ1-2; D is uncertain. Germline V gives CDR1 SGHKS, CDR2 YYEKEE (reference sequence). Between the trimmed V and J ends, which lost 4 bases and 2 bases, there was a span of 9 bases. The CDR3 has 13 residues.

This clone has a single count. The rearrangement links TRBV19 to TRBJ1-5; 8 nucleotides agree with TRBD1. V shed 6 bases, J shed 5 bases, and the junction held 6 bases outside the gene matches. The germline V gene has CDR1 LNHDA and CDR2 SQIVND (reference sequence). This CDR3 is 14 amino acids long. CDR3 nucleotides: TGTGCCAGTAGACCGGGACAGGATTATCAGCCCCAGCATTTT. Translating it yields CASRPGQDYQPQHF.

There are many counts of this clone. The chain is built from TRBV11-3 and TRBJ1-6; maybe TRBD1 (5 bases). The CDR3 is 14 residues long. The V and J ends lost 5 bases and 10 bases respectively, with 15 bases between them. CDR1 is SGHNT, CDR2 YENEEA, per germline. CDR3 DNA sequence: TGTGCCAGCAGCCGAAGTCAGGGCCGATCACCCCTCCACTTT. It is translated as CASSRSQGRSPLHF.

This clone was seen many times. CDR3 DNA sequence: TGTGCCAGCAGCCAAGGGCAGGGGAACACCGGGGAGCTGTTTTTT. Translating it yields CASSQGQGNTGELFF. The genes are TRBV3-1 and TRBJ2-2, with a weak D call TRBD1 (5 bases). Germline V CDR1 and CDR2: LGHDT, YNNKEL (reference sequence). This CDR3 is 15 amino acids long. V lost 1 base, J lost 1 base, and 7 bases lay in between.

V is TRBV18 and J is TRBJ1-1; TRBD1 matches 9 bases. This CDR3 comprises 15 residues. Germline V gene sequence: CDR1 KGHSH, CDR2 LQKENI. The ends lost 3 bases at V and 0 bases at J; junction bases unmatched: 2. CDR3 amino acids: CASSPGQGLNTEAFF. The CDR3 DNA reads as TGTGCCAGCTCACCGGGACAGGGATTGAACACTGAAGCTTTCTTT.

This clone was seen repeatedly, ten times or more. The chain links TRBV5-6 to TRBJ2-2; the match to TRBD2 covers 7 bases. The V gene end was trimmed by 4 bases and the J gene end by 8 bases; junction bases not matched to a gene: 14. This CDR3 spans 16 amino acids. Germline V gives CDR1 SGHDT, CDR2 YYEEEE. Here the CDR3 reads CASSVAAAGEFGELFF. The CDR3 DNA is TGTGCCAGCAGCGTGGCCGCCGCGGGAGAATTTGGGGAGCTGTTTTTT.